The source of this TCR beta chain is a study of graft-versus-host responses after intestinal transplantation. Study-level information: Recipients underwent multivisceral, liver-intestinal, or isolated intestinal transplants. Findings and caveats of the study: Across patients carrying graft-donor T cell macrochimerism, allografts held high graft-versus-host to host-versus-graft clonal ratios. Ileal or blood samples showed some GvH clones first, and such clones were also found in recipient marrow.

CDR3 size: 13 residues. Per germline, CDR1 GTSNPN and CDR2 SVGIG (reference sequence). V was clipped by 3 bases and J by 6 bases, with 12 bases between them. About this clone itself: Its antigen is as yet unknown.

Profiled with immunoSEQ multiplex PCR; TCRdb holds only in-frame clones, not every one. The repertoire holds under 140,000 clones, with around 93% as singletons. The sequence derives from a human donor who received an intestinal transplant. The rearrangement joins TRBV30 to TRBJ1-5; D unclear. Here the sequenced sample was unstimulated CD8+ T cells sorted from spleen or lymph node cells, taken before intestinal transplant. The CDR3 region is CAWSPGRAQPQHF. Written as DNA, the CDR3 is TGTGCCTGGAGCCCCGGGAGGGCTCAGCCCCAGCATTTT.